Listed below are T cell receptor beta chains from one sample, sequenced in a study of blood T cell repertoires in COVID-19. Sequencing used immunoSEQ multiplex PCR; TCRdb keeps in-frame clones, though not all of them. Among around 130,000 clones listed, more than 80% were seen once. Material for sequencing was peripheral blood. The receptors come from a human donor in a cohort sampled during active COVID-19. CDR3s leave out the opening cysteine and the closing phenylalanine or tryptophan. Some rows mark clone size as missing; the rest say once, few, many or name a class of expanded clone.

V: TRBV11-3
size: .
J: TRBJ2-1
CDR3: ASSPRDRGYNEQF

V: TRBV6-5
size: many
J: TRBJ2-3
CDR3: ASNRLAGSTDTQY

V: TRBV18
size: .
J: TRBJ1-1
CDR3: ASSPGQPPASEAF

V: TRBV5-5
size: .
J: TRBJ1-1
CDR3: ASSSDRVVEAF

V: TRBV5-1
size: few
J: TRBJ1-2
CDR3: ASSPGAGDYGYT

V: TRBV6-5
size: .
J: TRBJ2-5
CDR3: ASSYSTASVAGTQY

V: TRBV19
size: once
J: TRBJ1-3
CDR3: ASSPSGGSGNTIY

V: TRBV30
size: .
J: TRBJ2-3
CDR3: AWSGSDYTDTQY

V: TRBV7-2
size: .
J: TRBJ2-3
CDR3: ASRQDRGGADTQY

V: TRBV27
size: .
J: TRBJ2-4
CDR3: ASSLRGTSGGEAKNIQY

V: TRBV9
size: .
J: TRBJ1-2
CDR3: ASSGTGGPDYGYT

V: TRBV5-1
size: .
J: TRBJ1-1
CDR3: ASSPSGGNTEAF

V: TRBV14
size: .
J: TRBJ2-2
CDR3: ASSIRQGPYTGELF

V: TRBV5-1
size: .
J: TRBJ2-3
CDR3: ASSLQPRQGAWADTQY

V: TRBV6-4
size: .
J: TRBJ2-1
CDR3: ASRAGAFGEQF

V: TRBV19
size: .
J: TRBJ1-2
CDR3: ASSIGTANYGYT

V: TRBV6-1
size: .
J: TRBJ1-2
CDR3: ASSEAGRNGYT

V: TRBV28
size: .
J: TRBJ1-5
CDR3: ASTNDRGAAQPQH

V: TRBV4-3
size: .
J: TRBJ2-2
CDR3: ASSQDQLGGSGELF

V: TRBV6-1
size: .
J: TRBJ1-2
CDR3: ASSVRGQGLNGGGYT

V: TRBV3-1/TRBV3-2
size: .
J: TRBJ2-3
CDR3: ASSPSPDTQY

V: TRBV30
size: .
J: TRBJ1-4
CDR3: AWNPGQGEEKLF

V: TRBV7-2
size: .
J: TRBJ2-5
CDR3: ASSLLYQETQY

V: TRBV6-2/TRBV6-3
size: .
J: TRBJ2-7
CDR3: ASSPAPGLAGSHEQY

V: TRBV4-3
size: .
J: TRBJ2-2
CDR3: ASSQQTSGNPGELF

V: TRBV4-1
size: few
J: TRBJ1-1
CDR3: ASSHRGRAF

V: TRBV6-5
size: .
J: TRBJ1-2
CDR3: ASRSGQLYGYT

V: TRBV24-1
size: .
J: TRBJ2-5
CDR3: ATSDHTDQETQY

V: TRBV5-7
size: .
J: TRBJ1-3
CDR3: ASSLVGEAGNTIY